The present entry profiles one T cell receptor beta chain with its context. As yet, its antigen is unknown. This entry belongs to a study of cytomegalovirus exposure and HLA in healthy donors. Each donor was nominally healthy when sampled (though unrecorded immune exposures were likely). General observations from the study: Roughly uniform sequencing depth across donors was assumed, possibly incorrectly. TCR beta chains associated with HLA were, in a later analysis, more clonally expanded than equally common others. It was reported that TCR beta sequences correctly inferred the HLA-A and HLA-B alleles for most subjects.

Germline V gene sequence: CDR1 SGHTA, CDR2 FQGNSA. V lost 2 bases to trimming and J lost 2 bases, with 13 bases between them. The CDR3 is 15 residues long. The PCR employed 60 Vbeta primers together with 13 Jbeta primers. Method: immunoSEQ multiplex PCR; TCRdb's copy keeps in-frame clones and lacks some. The sample has some 87,000 clones; approximately 56% are singletons. The chain carries TRBV7-2 and TRBJ2-7, with D perhaps TRBD1 (7 bases). The specimen was PBMCs. The TCR originated in a woman under 40 in good health and CMV-seropositive. The CDR3 bases are TGTGCCAGCAGCTTAAATAGGAGGGGGCCCTACGAGCAGTACTTC. This codes for CASSLNRRGPYEQYF.